These 29 T cell receptor beta chains came from one sample sequenced in a study of patients and donors after allogeneic stem cell transplantation. TCRdb passed the RT-PCR reads through MiXCR, listing each CDR3 protein once. The data contain roughly 960,000 distinct CDR3 sequences, roughly 18% of them singletons. The sample consisted of blood, either unsorted or a sorted T cell fraction (not recorded which). All receptors derive from a human donor who was either an allogeneic HSCT recipient or a stem cell or donor lymphocyte infusion donor (not recorded which). It is not recorded whose cells these are; they may come from a transplant donor.

This clonotype was observed a handful of times. This chain joins TRBV18 and TRBJ2-4; 10 nucleotides line up with TRBD2. Germline V gene data show CDR1 as KGHSH and CDR2 as LQKENI. The ends lost 3 bases at V and 0 bases at J; junction bases unmatched: 14. The CDR3 totals 20 residues. CDR3 sequence: CASSPSGTSGRALAKNIQYF. In nucleotides, the CDR3 is TGTGCCAGCTCACCCTCGGGGACCAGCGGGAGGGCCTTAGCCAAAAACATTCAGTACTTC.

V and J are TRBV6-5 and TRBJ2-5; D may correspond to TRBD1 or TRBD2 (5 bases each). The CDR3 totals 16 residues. The germline V gene has CDR1 MNHEY and CDR2 SVGAGI. V gave up 0 bases and J gave up 7 bases, with 18 bases separating them. DNA for the CDR3: TGTGCCAGCAGTTACTCGACACTAGGGGCTCCCTCGACCCAGTACTTC. Translated: CASSYSTLGAPSTQYF.

This sequence joins TRBV29-1 and TRBJ2-3; tentative D call: TRBD2 (7 bases). Germline V gene sequence: CDR1 SQVTM, CDR2 ANQGSEA. Trimming removed 8 bases from V and 4 bases from J, with 16 bases in between. CDR3 length equals 13 residues. The CDR3 region has the DNA TGCAGCTCCCGGTGGGGGGGCGCAGATACGCAGTATTTT. Encoded protein: CSSRWGGADTQYF.

The rearrangement joins TRBV11-2 to TRBJ2-3, with D perhaps matching TRBD2 (5 bases). This CDR3 has 17 amino acids. The V and J ends lost 5 bases and 0 bases respectively, with 18 bases between them. The V gene's germline CDR1 is SGHAT and CDR2 FQNNGV. The CDR3 nucleotides read TGTGCCAGCAGCCCCCGACTACCTCAGTCTAGCACAGATACGCAGTATTTT. Protein: CASSPRLPQSSTDTQYF.

The chain couples TRBV5-1 to TRBJ2-7, with 8 bases lining up with TRBD1. The CDR3 loop spans 13 amino acids. V lost 5 bases to trimming and J lost 5 bases; unmatched junction nucleotides: 6. Germline V CDR1 and CDR2: SGHRS, YFSETQ. The CDR3: CASRGTGRNEQYF. CDR3 bases: TGCGCCAGCAGGGGGACAGGTCGTAACGAGCAGTACTTC.

The sample holds many counts of this clonotype. This chain joins TRBV5-5 and TRBJ2-2, with TRBD2 matching 8 bases. Germline V lookup: CDR1 SGHKS, CDR2 YYEKEE (reference sequence). This CDR3 region has 15 residues. V lost 4 bases to trimming and J lost 6 bases; unmatched junction nucleotides: 8. This CDR3 is CASSRAGVMAGELFF. Here the CDR3 DNA reads TGTGCCAGCAGCCGAGCGGGAGTAATGGCCGGGGAGCTGTTTTTT.

This rearrangement joins TRBV29-1 to TRBJ1-2; D possibly corresponds to TRBD1 (5 bases). Germline V gene lookup returns CDR1 SQVTM and CDR2 ANQGSEA. The CDR3 loop spans 15 amino acids. The V and J ends lost 6 bases and 1 base respectively, with 18 bases between them. CDR3 amino acids: CSVGTTKDSNYGYTF. The CDR3 nucleotides read TGCAGCGTCGGTACTACGAAAGACAGTAACTATGGCTACACCTTC.

The V and J genes are TRBV7-9 and TRBJ1-1; TRBD1 might be the D (6 bases). Looked up from germline, CDR1 is SEHNR and CDR2 is FQNEAQ (reference sequence). V was trimmed by 3 bases and J by 11 bases, leaving 10 bases between them. The CDR3 sequence is 11 residues long. CDR3 residues: CASSFSGAAFF. For the CDR3, the DNA is TGTGCCAGCAGCTTTTCGGGGGCTGCTTTCTTT.

This clonotype was detected a few times. The gene calls are TRBV7-9 and TRBJ2-3, with 13 bases fitting TRBD2. Germline V lookup: CDR1 SEHNR, CDR2 FQNEAQ (reference sequence). Trimming cost V 2 bases and J 0 bases; bases outside gene matches: 2. The CDR3 has 17 residues. CDR3 sequence (DNA): TGTGCCAGCAGCTTAACACTAGCGGGAGGGAGCACAGATACGCAGTATTTT. This gives the protein CASSLTLAGGSTDTQYF.

The rearrangement links TRBV19 to TRBJ2-7; D may correspond to TRBD1 or TRBD2 (6 bases each). Trimming removed 7 bases from V and 3 bases from J, with 13 bases in between. The CDR3 is made up of 13 amino acids. Germline V gene sequence: CDR1 LNHDA, CDR2 SQIVND (reference sequence). CDR3 protein: CASITGGNYEQYF. Here the CDR3 DNA reads TGTGCCAGTATTACCGGGGGCAACTACGAGCAGTACTTC.

The chain's CDR3 is CASSLATENCNTEAFF. CDR3 nucleotide sequence: TGCGCCAGCAGCTTGGCTACAGAAAATTGCAACACTGAAGCTTTCTTT. This chain connects TRBV5-1 to TRBJ1-1; D ambiguous. Between the trimmed V and J ends, which lost 0 bases and 2 bases, there was a span of 14 bases. The CDR3 runs to 16 residues. From germline, CDR1 is SGHRS and CDR2 YFSETQ.

This clonotype showed up just a few times. This chain connects TRBV2 to TRBJ2-5, with unresolved D. This CDR3 comprises 15 residues. The germline gives CDR1 SNHLY, CDR2 FYNNEI. Trimming cost V 1 base and J 2 bases, with 11 bases left between them. CDR3 nucleotide sequence: TGTGCCAGCAGTGAAGAAGTAGGGCTACAAGAGACCCAGTACTTC. This sequence encodes CASSEEVGLQETQYF.

The rearrangement uses TRBV12-3 or TRBV12-4 and TRBJ1-5; D perhaps matches TRBD1 (5 bases). The CDR3 runs 14 residues. V lost 5 bases and J 6 bases, leaving 14 bases between the germline ends. The CDR3 bases are TGTGCCAGCAGTAGGGGAGGGACGAGTCAGCCCCAGCATTTT. This encodes CASSRGGTSQPQHF.

In its sample, this clonotype was seen a few times. V is TRBV7-9 and J is TRBJ2-5; no clear D gene. V lost 5 bases, J lost 3 bases, and 7 bases lay in between. The CDR3 has 12 amino acids. Germline CDR1 is SEHNR and CDR2 is FQNEAQ (reference sequence). The DNA of the CDR3 is TGTGCCAGCAGCCAGCTAGAAGAGACCCAGTACTTC. Protein sequence: CASSQLEETQYF.

This clonotype was counted only a few times. The V call is TRBV9, the J call TRBJ2-7, with D perhaps TRBD1 (6 bases). CDR3 length equals 14 residues. CDR1 SGDLS and CDR2 YYNGEE come from the germline V gene. Trimming shortened V by 4 bases and J by 3 bases, and 14 bases separated the two germline ends. The CDR3 sequence is CASSPGDNVYEQYF. CDR3 sequence (DNA): TGTGCCAGCAGCCCTGGGGACAACGTCTACGAGCAGTACTTC.

This sequence joins TRBV20-1 and TRBJ1-4, with 9 bases fitting TRBD1. CDR1 and CDR2 from the germline V gene are DFQATT and SNEGSKA (reference sequence). The CDR3 totals 16 residues. V was clipped by 6 bases and J by 5 bases; unmatched bases: 13. CDR3 nucleotide sequence: TGCAGTGCCACTTGGGACAGGGATCCCGCCAATGAAAAACTGTTTTTT. This translates into CSATWDRDPANEKLFF.

This clonotype was detected only a few times. This chain uses TRBV24-1 with TRBJ2-5, with TRBD1 identical over 7 bases. The CDR3 totals 13 residues. Germline V gives CDR1 KGHDR, CDR2 SFDVKD. The junction had 5 bases not matched to a gene; V was cut back by 5 bases and J by 6 bases. CDR3 DNA sequence: TGTGCCACCAGTGCTTCAGGGGGAAAGACCCAGTACTTC. Its translation: CATSASGGKTQYF.

The table lists this clonotype with a few counts. The chain links TRBV12-3 or TRBV12-4 to TRBJ1-2; D is unresolved. The CDR3 has 14 amino acids. Trimming pared 6 bases from V and 7 bases from J, leaving 18 bases between. This CDR3 reads CASSPATRTGGYTF. In nucleotides, the CDR3 is TGTGCCAGCAGCCCCGCTACACGGACGGGTGGCTACACCTTC.

This clonotype appeared a few times. This chain uses TRBV5-1 with TRBJ1-5; no firm D call. V was shortened by 0 bases and J by 5 bases, with 9 bases between the two germline ends. The CDR3 is made up of 14 amino acids. CDR1 is SGHRS and CDR2 is YFSETQ in the germline V gene. CDR3 in DNA: TGCGCCAGCAGCTTGGGACCGGTGGATCAGCCCCAGCATTTT. It yields the protein CASSLGPVDQPQHF.

This clonotype occurred once. The chain combines TRBV14 with TRBJ2-5; maybe TRBD2 (6 bases). The V end was cut by 1 base, the J end by 7 bases, with 10 bases between. The germline V gene has CDR1 SGHDN and CDR2 FVKESK. The CDR3 covers 13 residues. CDR3 DNA sequence: TGTGCCAGCAGCCAAGTGCGGGAAGTGACCCAGTACTTC. This sequence encodes CASSQVREVTQYF.

The genes are TRBV13 and TRBJ2-7; a possible D gene is TRBD1 (6 bases). Looked up from germline, CDR1 is PRHDT and CDR2 is FYEKMQ (reference sequence). Trimming took off 3 bases at V and 7 bases at J, with 13 bases between the two ends. CDR3 length equals 13 residues. CDR3 coding DNA: TGTGCCAGCAGCTTGGGGACACCGATGGAGCAGTACTTC. It yields the protein CASSLGTPMEQYF.

This clonotype was recorded a few times. The chain is built from TRBV21-1 and TRBJ2-1; TRBD2, the table's D call, lacks a check against the DNA. TRBV21-1 is assigned pseudogene status. This CDR3 contains 18 residues. This CDR3 is CASIRSGRGRTPYNEQFF. CDR3 in DNA: TGTGCCAGCATCCGGAGTGGGCGGGGGAGGACTCCCTACAATGAGCAGTTCTTC.

This clonotype was detected a few times. This chain connects TRBV5-1 to TRBJ1-1, with a possible D match to TRBD1 (6 bases). Germline V gene sequence: CDR1 SGHRS, CDR2 YFSETQ. CDR3 length: 14 residues. V lost 7 bases and J 2 bases, leaving 15 bases between the germline ends. The CDR3: CASLKGDLNTEAFF. The CDR3 DNA reads as TGCGCCAGCCTAAAGGGGGATCTTAACACTGAAGCTTTCTTT.

This clonotype has a handful of counts. The chain has TRBV5-1 and TRBJ1-1; 8 nucleotides align to TRBD1. Trimming cost V 0 bases and J 3 bases; bases outside gene matches: 4. Per the germline V gene, CDR1 is SGHRS and CDR2 is YFSETQ. CDR3 length: 15 amino acids. The CDR3 region has the DNA TGCGCCAGCAGCTTGGAGTCAGGGGGCTACACTGAAGCTTTCTTT. Protein product: CASSLESGGYTEAFF.

The V call is TRBV3-1, the J call TRBJ2-3, with D perhaps matching TRBD2 (6 bases). The CDR3 loop spans 16 amino acids. Germline values: CDR1 LGHDT, CDR2 YNNKEL (reference sequence). The V end was cut by 2 bases, the J end by 0 bases, with 12 bases between. The CDR3 region has the DNA TGTGCCAGCAGCCAACGGGGGAGAGCTAGCACAGATACGCAGTATTTT. It encodes CASSQRGRASTDTQYF.

A few counts support this clonotype. The V and J genes are TRBV4-3 and TRBJ2-7; possible D gene TRBD2, 6 bases. The CDR3 consists of 15 residues. V was shortened by 1 base and J by 5 bases, with 15 bases between the two germline ends. CDR1 is LGHNA and CDR2 is YSLEER in the germline V gene. CDR3 in amino acids: CASSQGRGSSNEQYF. CDR3 coding DNA: TGCGCCAGCAGCCAAGGGCGGGGATCGTCCAACGAGCAGTACTTC.

The chain links TRBV18 to TRBJ2-7; D unresolved. V was clipped by 0 bases and J by 2 bases, with 11 bases between them. CDR1 and CDR2 from the germline V gene are KGHSH and LQKENI. The CDR3 contains 15 residues. The CDR3 reads CASSPPTKGAYEQYF. CDR3 sequence (DNA): TGTGCCAGCTCACCACCAACTAAAGGAGCCTACGAGCAGTACTTC.

This clonotype was counted ten times or more. The CDR3 loop reads CASSTGRGQFF. The DNA for the CDR3 is TGTGCCAGCAGTACAGGGAGGGGGCAGTTCTTC. The chain is built from TRBV27 and TRBJ2-1; D is possibly TRBD2 (7 bases). Germline CDR1 MNHEY, CDR2 SMNVEV (reference sequence). Deletions cut 5 bases from V and 12 bases from J, with 11 bases between. This CDR3 spans 11 amino acids.

On this clonotype itself: Germline is not matched at one junction end, which may reflect a read error. V and J are TRBV2 and TRBJ2-7; TRBD1 matches at 7 bases. In germline, CDR1 is SNHLY, CDR2 FYNNEI. The CDR3 runs to 15 residues. CDR3: CASGSDRRRSYEHYF. In DNA, the CDR3 is TGTGCCAGTGGGTCGGACAGGAGAAGGTCCTACGAGCATTACTTC.